These 25 T cell receptor beta chains were sequenced from one sample in a study of cytomegalovirus exposure and HLA in healthy donors. Amplification used 60 Vbeta primers and 13 Jbeta primers. TCRdb keeps only in-frame clones here, not all; method: immunoSEQ multiplex PCR. Its clone listing holds roughly 120,000 clones. Material for sequencing was PBMCs. Receptors originate from a man aged 18 to 35 in good health and CMV-seronegative.

V and J are TRBV6-5 and TRBJ2-7; TRBD1 agrees at 10 bases. The germline gives CDR1 MNHEY, CDR2 SVGAGI. The CDR3 sequence is 15 residues long. V lost 6 bases and J lost 0; bases outside the gene matches: 5. The CDR3 is CASRPTGGFSYEQYF. CDR3 nucleotides: TGTGCCAGCAGACCGACAGGGGGCTTCTCCTACGAGCAGTACTTC.

V gene TRBV5-1 combines with J gene TRBJ2-5, with 9 nucleotides matching TRBD2. The DNA end is more similar to TRBJ2-7, so the J call may be wrong. The CDR3 is 15 amino acids. CDR1 and CDR2 from the germline V gene are SGHRS and YFSETQ. In DNA, the CDR3 is TGCGCCAGCAGCTTGGCGCTAGCGGGAAAAAACGAGCAGTACTTC. Translating it yields CASSLALAGKNEQYF.

The chain has TRBV13 and TRBJ2-3, with D maybe TRBD2 (5 bases). The germline gives CDR1 PRHDT, CDR2 FYEKMQ (reference sequence). The V and J ends lost 5 bases and 11 bases respectively, with 23 bases between them. This CDR3 region has 15 residues. Here the CDR3 DNA reads TGTGCCAGCAGCCCATTTGGCGTGGGAGCGGCAGGGCAGTATTTT. Residues: CASSPFGVGAAGQYF.

V usage is TRBV13 and J usage is TRBJ2-7; 8 nucleotides line up with TRBD1. The CDR3 consists of 15 residues. J gave up 0 bases and V 4 bases, and 5 bases lay outside the gene matches. CDR1 is PRHDT, CDR2 FYEKMQ, per germline (reference sequence). The CDR3: CASSSGGSLSYEQYF. The CDR3 DNA reads TGTGCCAGCAGCTCAGGGGGCTCCCTCTCCTACGAGCAGTACTTC.

This chain connects TRBV19 to TRBJ2-7, with a possible D match to TRBD2 (7 bases). CDR1 and CDR2 (germline): LNHDA, SQIVND (reference sequence). V was shortened by 1 base and J by 1 base, with 14 bases between the two germline ends. The CDR3 length is 16 residues. The CDR3 loop is CASSIGEGHESYEQYF. DNA for the CDR3: TGTGCCAGTAGTATAGGGGAGGGACACGAATCCTACGAGCAGTACTTC.

J is TRBJ2-5 and V is TRBV27; D gene ambiguous. Germline values: CDR1 MNHEY, CDR2 SMNVEV (reference sequence). Deletions cut 4 bases from V and 1 base from J, with 13 bases between. CDR3 length equals 15 residues. CDR3 region: CASSSSASLQETQYF. As DNA, the CDR3 is TGTGCCAGCAGTTCATCGGCCAGTCTCCAAGAGACCCAGTACTTC.

This chain connects TRBV5-1 to TRBJ2-5, with TRBD1 identical over 10 bases. The V gene's germline CDR1 is SGHRS and CDR2 YFSETQ. The junction had 4 bases not matched to a gene; V was cut back by 4 bases and J by 4 bases. The CDR3 is 14 amino acids. CDR3 region: CASSPRDRGETQYF. Here the CDR3 DNA reads TGCGCCAGCAGCCCCCGGGACAGGGGAGAGACCCAGTACTTC.

This sequence joins TRBV5-1 and TRBJ1-1; tentatively, D is TRBD1 (5 bases). The CDR3 consists of 14 residues. The germline gives CDR1 SGHRS, CDR2 YFSETQ. Deletions cut 3 bases from V and 3 bases from J, with 12 bases between. CDR3 nucleotides: TGCGCCAGCAGCTCCTGGGGAGGGGACACTGAAGCTTTCTTT. This sequence encodes CASSSWGGDTEAFF.

The chain joins TRBV7-9 to TRBJ2-2; possibly TRBD1 for D (6 bases). There are 13 residues in the CDR3. The V gene's germline CDR1 is SEHNR and CDR2 FQNEAQ (reference sequence). V shed 6 bases and J shed 6 bases, with 11 bases lying between them. The CDR3 spells CASSLKGAGELFF. CDR3 nucleotides: TGTGCCAGCAGTCTAAAGGGGGCCGGGGAGCTGTTTTTT. Complete variable domain (other parts from reference TRBV7-9 and TRBJ2-2): DTGVSQNPRHKITKRGQNVTFRCDPISEHNRLYWYRQTLGQGPEFLTYFQNEAQLEKSRLLSDRFSAERPKGSFSTLEIQRTEQGDSAMYLCASSLKGAGELFFGEGSRLTVL.

The gene calls are TRBV30 and TRBJ1-4, with TRBD1 matching over 9 bases. The V and J ends lost 3 bases and 8 bases, in that order; junction bases with no gene match: 7. CDR1 is GTSNPN, CDR2 SVGIG, per germline (reference sequence). The CDR3 runs to 14 residues. The CDR3 bases are TGTGCCTGGAGGCTACAGGGGGCCTCCGAAAAACTGTTTTTT. This translates into CAWRLQGASEKLFF.

This chain links TRBV13 with TRBJ2-6; the D gene is possibly TRBD1 (5 bases). The CDR3 covers 18 residues. CDR1 is PRHDT, CDR2 FYEKMQ, per germline (reference sequence). V lost 5 bases and J 0 bases, leaving 17 bases between the germline ends. The CDR3 reads CASSLRQPISSGANVLTF. In DNA form, the CDR3 reads TGTGCCAGCAGCCTCCGACAGCCTATAAGCTCTGGGGCCAACGTCCTGACTTTC.

J is TRBJ2-5 and V is TRBV5-1; 9 bases align to TRBD1. J was trimmed by 4 bases and V by 4 bases; bases with no gene match: 8. The CDR3 sequence is 15 residues long. The V gene's germline CDR1 is SGHRS and CDR2 YFSETQ. The CDR3 here is CASSMDRGGRETQYF. The DNA of the CDR3 is TGCGCCAGCAGCATGGACAGGGGTGGCCGAGAGACCCAGTACTTC.

The chain carries TRBV7-2 and TRBJ1-1, with D unresolved. Trimming removed 3 bases from V and 4 bases from J, with 9 bases in between. This CDR3 has 13 residues. Germline V gene data show CDR1 as SGHTA and CDR2 as FQGNSA. The CDR3, as DNA: TGTGCCAGCAGCTTTTCCCCGGGCACTGAAGCTTTCTTT. It encodes CASSFSPGTEAFF. The entire variable domain, with the rest obtained from reference TRBV7-2 and TRBJ1-1, is as follows: GAGVSQSPSNKVTEKGKDVELRCDPISGHTALYWYRQSLGQGLEFLIYFQGNSAPDKSGLPSDRFSAERTGGSVSTLTIQRTQQEDSAVYLCASSFSPGTEAFFGQGTRLTVV.

V usage is TRBV5-1 and J usage is TRBJ2-3; D gene uncertain. Trimming cost V 2 bases and J 5 bases, with 12 bases left between them. Germline CDR1 SGHRS, CDR2 YFSETQ. This CDR3 contains 14 residues. In DNA, the CDR3 is TGCGCCAGCAGCTTACTCGGGTTGGGAGATACGCAGTATTTT. It encodes CASSLLGLGDTQYF. The full variable domain, in which reference TRBV5-1 and TRBJ2-3 provide the parts outside the CDR3, is KAGVTQTPRYLIKTRGQQVTLSCSPISGHRSVSWYQQTPGQGLQFLFEYFSETQRNKGNFPGRFSGRQFSNSRSEMNVSTLELGDSALYLCASSLLGLGDTQYFGPGTRLTVL.

The gene calls are TRBV10-3 and TRBJ2-7, with a possible D match to TRBD2 (5 bases). Germline V gene sequence: CDR1 ENHRY, CDR2 SYGVKD. The V and J ends lost 2 bases and 2 bases respectively, with 10 bases between them. The length of the CDR3 is 14 residues. CDR3 loop: CAISEGLAPYEQYF. In nucleotides, the CDR3 is TGTGCCATCAGTGAGGGTCTAGCCCCCTACGAGCAGTACTTC.

This chain joins TRBV4-1 and TRBJ2-7; 11 bases fit TRBD2. The CDR3 spans 15 residues. With V trimmed by 4 bases and J by 0 bases, 2 bases remained unmatched. Per germline, CDR1 MGHRA and CDR2 YSYEKL. The CDR3 loop is CASSRGTSGSYEQYF. CDR3 sequence (DNA): TGCGCCAGCAGCCGCGGGACTAGCGGCTCCTACGAGCAGTACTTC.

The chain combines TRBV2 with TRBJ2-3, with D uncertain. In germline, CDR1 is SNHLY, CDR2 FYNNEI. Trimming took 1 base from V and 1 from J, leaving 18 bases between them. The CDR3 sequence is 18 residues long. The CDR3 here is CASSEVPLSASGTDTQYF. CDR3 bases: TGTGCCAGCAGTGAAGTTCCACTCAGCGCCTCAGGCACAGATACGCAGTATTTT.

This chain joins TRBV2 and TRBJ2-4; D remains ambiguous. This CDR3 is 11 amino acids long. Germline lookup yields CDR1 SNHLY and CDR2 FYNNEI. V dropped 3 bases and J dropped 13 bases, with 10 bases sitting between them. CDR3 loop: CASSDFAFQYF. The CDR3 DNA reads TGTGCCAGCAGTGATTTTGCGTTCCAGTACTTC.

The chain is built from TRBV5-1 and TRBJ2-5; D ambiguous. Near its end, the DNA agrees better with TRBJ2-7, so the J call may be wrong. The CDR3 sequence is 14 residues long. Germline V gene lookup returns CDR1 SGHRS and CDR2 YFSETQ. DNA of the CDR3: TGCGCCAGCAGCTTGGGCGGCTCTTCCTACGAGCAGTACTTC. Amino acid sequence: CASSLGGSSYEQYF.

CDR3 nucleotide sequence: TGCAGCGTTGCCCCAGGGGTTGAAGCTTTCTTT. It translates to CSVAPGVEAFF. The gene calls are TRBV29-1 and TRBJ1-1, with D maybe TRBD1 (6 bases). V was pared by 4 bases and J by 7 bases, with 10 bases between. The CDR3 sequence is 11 residues long. In germline, CDR1 is SQVTM, CDR2 ANQGSEA.

The rearrangement joins TRBV6-1 to TRBJ1-6, with D maybe TRBD1 (6 bases). Germline V CDR1 and CDR2: MNHNS, SASEGT. CDR3 length: 13 amino acids. V was pared by 10 bases and J by 3 bases, with 10 bases between. The DNA for the CDR3 is TGTGCCACGAGGACAGACTATAATTCACCCCTCCACTTT. It codes for CATRTDYNSPLHF.

The gene calls are TRBV30 and TRBJ2-1, with TRBD2 matching over 14 bases. With V trimmed by 6 bases and J by 9 bases, 7 bases remained unmatched. In germline, CDR1 is GTSNPN, CDR2 SVGIG (reference sequence). The CDR3 contains 14 residues. CDR3 in amino acids: CACSGLAGVGEQFF. The CDR3 nucleotides read TGTGCCTGCTCGGGACTAGCGGGAGTAGGTGAGCAGTTCTTC.

This chain joins TRBV28 and TRBJ2-5; 8 bases agree with TRBD1. The end of the DNA aligns better with TRBJ2-7, so the J call may be wrong. The CDR3 length is 14 residues. CDR1 is MDHEN and CDR2 is SYDVKM in the germline V gene. CDR3 loop: CASSPRTGSYEQYF. As DNA, the CDR3 is TGTGCCAGCAGTCCCCGGACAGGGTCCTACGAGCAGTACTTC.

The chain is built from TRBV28 and TRBJ2-7, with 8 bases fitting TRBD2. The CDR3 sequence is 17 residues long. Trimming at V came to 11 bases and at J to 5 bases, leaving 23 bases not matched to a gene. Per germline, CDR1 MDHEN and CDR2 SYDVKM. The CDR3 DNA is TGTGCCGCAGGGAGTCAGTCGGGACTAGGCGGGTGGAACGAGCAGTACTTC. This translates into CAAGSQSGLGGWNEQYF.

V gene TRBV5-1 combines with J gene TRBJ1-1; possibly TRBD1 for D (6 bases). The CDR3 is 17 amino acids. The V end was cut by 3 bases, the J end by 0 bases, with 18 bases between. Germline V gives CDR1 SGHRS, CDR2 YFSETQ. The CDR3 region has the DNA TGCGCCAGCAGCTGGACCGGGGGGCGTGGGGTGAACACTGAAGCTTTCTTT. Its protein product is CASSWTGGRGVNTEAFF.